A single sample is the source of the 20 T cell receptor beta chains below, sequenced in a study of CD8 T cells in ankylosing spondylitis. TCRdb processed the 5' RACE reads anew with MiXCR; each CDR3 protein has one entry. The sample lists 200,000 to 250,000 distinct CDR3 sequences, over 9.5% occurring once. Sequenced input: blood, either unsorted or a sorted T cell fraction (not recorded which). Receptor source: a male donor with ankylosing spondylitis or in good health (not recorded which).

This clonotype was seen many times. In DNA, the CDR3 is TGTGCCAGCACCCCACAGGGGGGGTCCTACGAGCAGTACTTC. Its translation: CASTPQGGSYEQYF. V is TRBV28 and J is TRBJ2-7; TRBD1 might be the D (8 bases). The germline V gene encodes CDR1 MDHEN and CDR2 SYDVKM. The CDR3 has 14 residues. V lost 7 bases and J lost 1, with 14 bases in between.

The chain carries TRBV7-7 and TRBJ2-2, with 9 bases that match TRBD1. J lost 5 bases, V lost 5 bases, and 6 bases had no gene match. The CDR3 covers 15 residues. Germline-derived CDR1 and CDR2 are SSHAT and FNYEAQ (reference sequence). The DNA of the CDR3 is TGTGCCAGCAGCCGACGGACAGGGGCAACCGGGGAGCTGTTTTTT. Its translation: CASSRRTGATGELFF.

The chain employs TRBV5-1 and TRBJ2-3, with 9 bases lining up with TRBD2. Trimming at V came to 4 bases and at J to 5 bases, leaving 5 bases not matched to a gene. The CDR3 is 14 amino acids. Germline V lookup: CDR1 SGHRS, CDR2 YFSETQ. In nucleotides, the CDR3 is TGCGCCAGCAGCCTCAGCGGGAGGCAAGATACGCAGTATTTT. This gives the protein CASSLSGRQDTQYF.

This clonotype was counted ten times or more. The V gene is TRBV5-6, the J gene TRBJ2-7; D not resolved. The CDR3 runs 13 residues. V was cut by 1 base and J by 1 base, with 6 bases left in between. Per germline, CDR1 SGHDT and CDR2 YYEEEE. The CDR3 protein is CASSLWGSYEQYF. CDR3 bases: TGTGCCAGCAGCTTGTGGGGTTCCTACGAGCAGTACTTC.

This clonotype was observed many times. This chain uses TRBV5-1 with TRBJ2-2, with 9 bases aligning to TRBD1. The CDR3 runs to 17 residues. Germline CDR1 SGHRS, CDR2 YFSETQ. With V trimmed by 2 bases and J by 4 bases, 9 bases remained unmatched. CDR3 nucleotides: TGCGCCAGCAGCTTCCCGGGACAGGGTTTGGGCACCGGGGAGCTGTTTTTT. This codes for CASSFPGQGLGTGELFF. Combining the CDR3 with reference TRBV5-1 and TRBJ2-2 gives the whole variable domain KAGVTQTPRYLIKTRGQQVTLSCSPISGHRSVSWYQQTPGQGLQFLFEYFSETQRNKGNFPGRFSGRQFSNSRSEMNVSTLELGDSALYLCASSFPGQGLGTGELFFGEGSRLTVL.

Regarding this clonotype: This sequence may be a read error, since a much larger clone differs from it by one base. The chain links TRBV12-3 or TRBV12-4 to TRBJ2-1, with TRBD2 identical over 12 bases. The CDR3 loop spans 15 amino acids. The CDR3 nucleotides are TGTGTCAGCAGCAGACTAGCGGGGGTGTTCAATGAGCAGTTCTTC. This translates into CVSSRLAGVFNEQFF.

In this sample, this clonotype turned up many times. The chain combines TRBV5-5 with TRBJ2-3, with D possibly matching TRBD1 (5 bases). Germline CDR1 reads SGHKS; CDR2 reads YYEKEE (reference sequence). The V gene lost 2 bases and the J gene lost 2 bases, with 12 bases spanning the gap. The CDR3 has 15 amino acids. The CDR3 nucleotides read TGTGCCAGCAGCTTTACAGGACCCCTCACAGATACGCAGTATTTT. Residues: CASSFTGPLTDTQYF. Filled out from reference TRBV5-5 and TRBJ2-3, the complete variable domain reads DAGVTQSPTHLIKTRGQQVTLRCSPISGHKSVSWYQQVLGQGPQFIFQYYEKEERGRGNFPDRFSARQFPNYSSELNVNALLLGDSALYLCASSFTGPLTDTQYFGPGTRLTVL.

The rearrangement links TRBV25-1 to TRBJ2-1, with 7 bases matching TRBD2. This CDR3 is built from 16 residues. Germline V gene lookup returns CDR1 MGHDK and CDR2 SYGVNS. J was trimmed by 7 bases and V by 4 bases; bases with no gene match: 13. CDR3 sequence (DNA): TGTGCCAGCAGTGTAGAGCGGGACCCTCTGGTGAATGAGCAGTTCTTC. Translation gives CASSVERDPLVNEQFF.

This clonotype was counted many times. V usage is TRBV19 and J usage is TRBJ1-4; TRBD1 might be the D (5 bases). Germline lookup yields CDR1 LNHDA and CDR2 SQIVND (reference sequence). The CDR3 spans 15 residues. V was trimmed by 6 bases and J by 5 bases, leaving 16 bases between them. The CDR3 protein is CASSRTSGENEKLFF. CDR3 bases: TGTGCCAGTAGCCGGACATCGGGGGAGAATGAAAAACTGTTTTTT.

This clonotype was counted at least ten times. Here the CDR3 reads CASSSDRFPDTQYF. The CDR3 DNA sequence: TGTGCCAGCAGCTCAGATCGGTTTCCAGATACGCAGTATTTT. The rearrangement links TRBV12-3 or TRBV12-4 to TRBJ2-3; D not resolved. This CDR3 region has 14 residues. V was clipped by 6 bases and J by 4 bases, with 14 bases between them.

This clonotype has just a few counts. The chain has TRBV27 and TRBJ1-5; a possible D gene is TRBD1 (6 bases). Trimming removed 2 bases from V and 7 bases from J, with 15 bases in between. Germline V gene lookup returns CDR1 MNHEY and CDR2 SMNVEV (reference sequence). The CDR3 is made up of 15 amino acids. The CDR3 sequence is CASSLDRFRKQPQHF. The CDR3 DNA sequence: TGTGCCAGCAGTTTAGACAGGTTCCGAAAACAGCCCCAGCATTTT.

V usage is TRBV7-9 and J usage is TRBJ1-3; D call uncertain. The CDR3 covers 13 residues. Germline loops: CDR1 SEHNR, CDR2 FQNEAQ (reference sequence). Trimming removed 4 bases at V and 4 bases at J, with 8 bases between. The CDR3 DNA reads TGTGCCAGCAGCTCAGAAGGGGGAAACACCATATATTTT. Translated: CASSSEGGNTIYF.

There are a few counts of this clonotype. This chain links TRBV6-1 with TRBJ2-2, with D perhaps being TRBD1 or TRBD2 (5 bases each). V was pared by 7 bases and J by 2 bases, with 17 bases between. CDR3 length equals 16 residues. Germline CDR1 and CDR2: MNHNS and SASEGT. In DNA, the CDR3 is TGTGCCAGCATGCTGGGACCGATTGATAACACCGGGGAGCTGTTTTTT. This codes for CASMLGPIDNTGELFF.

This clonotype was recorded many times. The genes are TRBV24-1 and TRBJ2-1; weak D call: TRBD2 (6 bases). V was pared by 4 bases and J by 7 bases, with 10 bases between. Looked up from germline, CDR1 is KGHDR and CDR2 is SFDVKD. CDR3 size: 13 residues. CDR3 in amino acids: CATSEEGRNEQFF. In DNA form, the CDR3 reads TGTGCCACCAGTGAGGAGGGGAGGAATGAGCAGTTCTTC.

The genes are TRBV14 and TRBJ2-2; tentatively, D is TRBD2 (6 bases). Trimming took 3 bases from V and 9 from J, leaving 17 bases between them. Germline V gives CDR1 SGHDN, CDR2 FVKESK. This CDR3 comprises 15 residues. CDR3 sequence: CASSQLDGGIWELFF. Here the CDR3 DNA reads TGTGCCAGCAGCCAGCTGGACGGAGGGATCTGGGAGCTGTTTTTT.

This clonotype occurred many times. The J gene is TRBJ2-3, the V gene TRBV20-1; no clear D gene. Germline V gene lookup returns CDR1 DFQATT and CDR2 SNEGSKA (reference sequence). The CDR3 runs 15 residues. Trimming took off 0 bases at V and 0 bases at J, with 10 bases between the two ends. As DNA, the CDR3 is TGCAGTGCTAGAGATGACCGCGAAAGCACAGATACGCAGTATTTT. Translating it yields CSARDDRESTDTQYF.

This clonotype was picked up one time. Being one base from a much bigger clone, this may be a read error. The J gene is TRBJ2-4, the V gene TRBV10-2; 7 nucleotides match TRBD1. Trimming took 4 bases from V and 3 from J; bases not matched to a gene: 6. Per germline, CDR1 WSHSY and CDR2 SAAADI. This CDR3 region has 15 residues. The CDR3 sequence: CASSGQGVVKNIQYF. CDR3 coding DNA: TGCGCCAGCAGTGGACAGGGAGTAGTCAAAAACATTCAGTACTTC.

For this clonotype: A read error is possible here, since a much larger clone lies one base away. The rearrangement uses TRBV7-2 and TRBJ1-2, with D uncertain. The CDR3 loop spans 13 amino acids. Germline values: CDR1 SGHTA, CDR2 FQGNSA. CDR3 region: CASSLEVNYDYTF. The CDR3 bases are TGTGCCAGCAGCTTAGAGGTTAACTATGACTACACCTTC.

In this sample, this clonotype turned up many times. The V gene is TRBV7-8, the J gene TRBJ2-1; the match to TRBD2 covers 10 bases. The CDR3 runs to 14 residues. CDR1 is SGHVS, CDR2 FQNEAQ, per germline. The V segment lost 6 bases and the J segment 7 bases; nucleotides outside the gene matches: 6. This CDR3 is CASRVAGGINEQFF. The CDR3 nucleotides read TGTGCCAGCAGGGTAGCGGGAGGAATTAATGAGCAGTTCTTC.

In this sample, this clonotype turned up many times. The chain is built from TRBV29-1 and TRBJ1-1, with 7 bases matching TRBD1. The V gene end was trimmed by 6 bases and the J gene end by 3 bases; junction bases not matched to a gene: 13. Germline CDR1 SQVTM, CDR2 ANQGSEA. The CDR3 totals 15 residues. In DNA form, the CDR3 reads TGCAGCGTGATACGCCAGGGGGTTACGTACACTGAAGCTTTCTTT. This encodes CSVIRQGVTYTEAFF.